This note documents a single TCR beta chain sequence. In the study's own analysis: For nucleated cells, counts were estimated from reference gene primer amplification. This table comes from immunoSEQ multiplex PCR, and its TCRdb copy is limited to in-frame clones, with some not included. That table furnishes V, J and clone size, whereas the DNA furnished D and trimming. The data contain about 300,000 clones, around 87% of them singletons. The data were taken from a study of blood T cell repertoires in COVID-19. The CDR3 contains 15 residues. The trim removed 3 bases at V and 9 bases at J, leaving 6 bases unmatched. The germline CDR1 and CDR2 sequences are KGHDR and SFDVKD.

The receptor was isolated from a woman in her 40s who had recovered from COVID-19. V gene TRBV24-1 combines with J gene TRBJ2-1; TRBD1 aligns across 11 bases. Sequencing input: peripheral blood. The CDR3 is CATSDPGQGVGEQFF. DNA of the CDR3: TGTGCCACCAGTGATCCGGGACAGGGGGTAGGTGAGCAGTTCTTC.